This T cell receptor beta chain was retrieved from a study of blood T cell repertoires in COVID-19. The V gene's germline CDR1 is MNHEY and CDR2 SMNVEV (reference sequence). V gave up 2 bases and J gave up 6 bases; unmatched junction bases: 5. CDR3 length: 16 residues. Original methodology: The authors estimated nucleated cell counts from reference gene primer amplification. Generated by immunoSEQ multiplex PCR, the TCRdb table keeps only in-frame clones and is missing some. V and J calls and clone size are as listed in that table; D and trimming were resolved from the DNA. The repertoire holds about 54,000 clones, with around nine tenths as singletons.

The TCR sequence derives from a woman in her 40s with active COVID-19. The V call is TRBV27, the J call TRBJ1-4; 11 bases line up with TRBD1. Sequencing used peripheral blood. This chain's CDR3 is CASSLKGTGGYEKLFF. The CDR3 DNA sequence: TGTGCCAGCAGTTTAAAGGGGACAGGGGGGTATGAAAAACTGTTTTTT.